The source of this TCR beta chain is a study of blood T cell repertoires in COVID-19 (dated by TCRdb to 2018 to 2021). For the wider study: The collaborator samples originated in the United States, Italy and Spain and spanned the acute and convalescent phases of COVID-19. The prospective study material was composed of cDNA or gDNA derived from T cells, B-cell-depleted T cells, or PBMCs. The dataset comprised deeply sampled blood TCRbeta repertoires from subjects exposed to, actively infected with, or recovered from COVID-19. A freely available public database, intended as a resource for researchers studying the immune response to SARS-CoV-2, is where the repertoires were released. Samples came from the ongoing ImmuneRACE study (first 160 participants) plus 1,254 subjects from 6 global collaborators. Sample metadata almost always included a de-identified subject ID, COVID-19 status, age in years and sex. Where available, HLA class I and class II types were taken from metadata supplied by the sample provider and were not determined by assay-based typing.

The immunoSEQ Assay, a bias-controlled multiplex PCR, was used to amplify TCRbeta CDR3 regions from genomic DNA. As for how the authors treated the data: The number of nucleated cells in each sample was estimated by amplification of reference gene primers within the assay. To quantify the absolute abundance of each unique TCRbeta CDR3 rearrangement, sequence reads were collapsed and filtered. Productive Simpson clonality was computed per sample as the square root of Simpson's diversity index over productive rearrangements. TCRdb mirrors the immuneACCESS table, restricted to in-frame sequences. Some clones are absent from its copies; in checked studies, under half trace to an unresolved V gene, and the reason for the others is unknown. The DNA gave D and trimming, while V, J and clone size come from that table. The sample table shows around 260,000 clones, and around 90% are seen once. The ten largest make up 9.5% to 13% of the sample.

The germline V gene yields ENHRY for CDR1 and SYGVKD for CDR2. From the cysteine up to the phenylalanine, the CDR3 has a length of 15 residues. Just the 45-base CDR3 DNA is kept, in frame starting at base 1. The germline V and J ends show losses of 6 bases and 0 bases respectively, and no gene match explains 4 bases of the junction. On this clone itself: Its recognized antigen is unknown. No base quality information exists; no much larger clone differs at one position.

In Seattle, one collaborating source enrolled patients while the infection was active and tracked those patients longitudinally over the course of disease. Each collaborating institution followed its own protocols to collect whole blood in K2EDTA tubes. For TCRbeta analysis, collaborator samples were shipped as frozen whole blood, as isolated PBMCs, or as DNA extracted from either sample type. Overall study results and their limits: The amount of clinical and demographic metadata varied by source and participant and was provided uncurated.

The sequence came from a woman in her 70s with COVID-19, enrolled during active disease. The sequenced sample was peripheral blood. This sequence uses TRBV10-3 and TRBJ2-2, with TRBD1 matching 7 junction bases. The CDR3 region reads CAISKQGANTGELFF. The nucleotide sequence reads as follows: TGTGCCATCAGCAAGCAGGGGGCGAACACCGGGGAGCTGTTTTTT.